This is a list of T cell receptor beta chains from one sample in a study of shared clonotypes between healthy human individuals. Sequenced by immunoSEQ multiplex PCR; TCRdb stores in-frame clones only, minus some. The sample includes some 2.3 million clones, 90% to 95% of them seen just once. Material: naive CD4+ T cells from PBMCs. Receptors were obtained from a man younger than 35 in good health. Some clones in this sample may be carry-over from other donors' samples. The CDR3 runs from the conserved cysteine through the conserved F or W. The D gene is left open where the match is weak. Not all rows give a size; the values are once, few, many and, for expanded clones, a class.

clone size	V gene	D gene	J gene	CDR3 DNA	CDR3 protein
-	TRBV9	TRBD2	TRBJ2-1	TGTGCCAGCAGCGTAGGCCTAGCGGGACCCAATGAGCAGTTCTTC	CASSVGLAGPNEQFF
-	TRBV4-1	-	TRBJ2-7	TGCGCCAGCAGCCAAGCTAACCCTGCTGGCGAGCAGTACTTC	CASSQANPAGEQYF
-	TRBV5-5	TRBD1	TRBJ1-2	TGTGCCAGCAGCTTGGGGGGGACAGGGCCATATGGCTACACCTTC	CASSLGGTGPYGYTF
-	TRBV5-1	-	TRBJ2-1	TGCGCCAGCAGCCCTGGACTCAGCTCCTACAATGAGCAGTTCTTC	CASSPGLSSYNEQFF
once	TRBV4-3	TRBD2	TRBJ2-3	TGCGCCAGCAGCCAAGAGATGCGGGAGGCCGGCGATTATACGCAGTATTTT	CASSQEMREAGDYTQYF
-	TRBV29-1	-	TRBJ2-7	TGCAGCGTTGCTGACGGTACCTACGAGCAGTACTTC	CSVADGTYEQYF
-	TRBV19	-	TRBJ2-2	TGTGCCAGTAGTATATATCGAGGGAACACCGGGGAGCTGTTTTTT	CASSIYRGNTGELFF
-	TRBV30	-	TRBJ2-3	TGTGCCTGGAGTGTACTACTTCGGGGGCCGCAGTATTTT	CAWSVLLRGPQYF
-	TRBV7-2	-	TRBJ2-1	TGTGCCAGCAGCTTAGGAGATACTAGGTTCAATGAGCAGTTCTTC	CASSLGDTRFNEQFF
-	TRBV6-5	-	TRBJ1-1	TGTGCCAGCAGTAGGTCTTACGGCGTGAACACTGAAGCTTTCTTT	CASSRSYGVNTEAFF
-	TRBV28	-	TRBJ1-4	TGTGCCAGCACCGTAGGAGGAAATGAAAAACTGTTTTTT	CASTVGGNEKLFF
-	TRBV5-4	-	TRBJ1-2	TGTGCCAGCAGCCGCCCGCGGACAGACTATGGCTACACCTTC	CASSRPRTDYGYTF
-	TRBV5-8	-	TRBJ2-2	TGTGCCAGCAGCAGGGGGACCGGGGAGCTGTTTTTT	CASSRGTGELFF
-	TRBV14	-	TRBJ2-7	TGTGCCAGCAGCCAAGTGTACGCAAGCTCCTACGAGCAGTACTTC	CASSQVYASSYEQYF
-	TRBV18	TRBD1	TRBJ2-1	TGTGCCAGCTCACCACTATCCGGGACAGGCGGCAATGAGCAGTTCTTC	CASSPLSGTGGNEQFF
once	TRBV2	-	TRBJ2-1	TGTGCCAGCAGACAGGCCAATGAGCAGTTCTTC	CASRQANEQFF
-	TRBV4-1	-	TRBJ2-7	TGCGCCAGCAGCCAAGATCCGCCTAGAGGGGCCTACGAGCAGTACTTC	CASSQDPPRGAYEQYF
-	TRBV7-9	-	TRBJ2-4	TGTGCCAGCAGCTGGGAGGCCGGTGGAGGAATTCAGTACTTC	CASSWEAGGGIQYF